This TCR beta chain was sequenced during a study of naive and memory T cell subsets. Four PCR rounds used nested alpha and beta constant region primers plus the SP2 primer. TCRdb independently ran MiXCR on the UMI-ligation and nested PCR reads; one entry per CDR3 protein. The sample has about 14,000 distinct CDR3 sequences, less than 5.5% seen once; the top ten hold 7.5% to 9.5%. Study results and caveats: This RNA-based method may be sensitive to activation-related transcript changes. Far more TCRs reportedly came from tuberculin skin test site biopsies.

V lost 7 bases to trimming and J lost 2 bases; unmatched junction nucleotides: 8. The CDR3 is 15 amino acids. Germline CDR1 and CDR2: MDHEN and SYDVKM. Treatment: skin biopsy from PPD injection site in Mantoux-positive individual. An oligonucleotide containing a UMI was ligated to the 3' end of TCR cDNA. Unsorted total RNA, about 1 to 1000 ng, was DNase treated before reverse transcription. This clonotype came up many times. Its antigen is as yet unknown. The chain employs TRBV28 and TRBJ1-5, with 7 bases aligning to TRBD1. Sequenced material: skin, taken from a tuberculin skin test site. The receptor comes from an adult in good health. The DNA of the CDR3 is TGTGCCAGCATGGGAGGGGGCTTGGGCAATCAGCCCCAGCATTTT. Translating gives CASMGGGLGNQPQHF. The full variable domain, with the rest looked up from reference TRBV28 and TRBJ1-5, is DVKVTQSSRYLVKRTGEKVFLECVQDMDHENMFWYRQDPGLGLRLIYFSYDVKMKEKGDIPEGYSVSREKKERFSLILESASTNQTSMYLCASMGGGLGNQPQHFGDGTRLSIL.